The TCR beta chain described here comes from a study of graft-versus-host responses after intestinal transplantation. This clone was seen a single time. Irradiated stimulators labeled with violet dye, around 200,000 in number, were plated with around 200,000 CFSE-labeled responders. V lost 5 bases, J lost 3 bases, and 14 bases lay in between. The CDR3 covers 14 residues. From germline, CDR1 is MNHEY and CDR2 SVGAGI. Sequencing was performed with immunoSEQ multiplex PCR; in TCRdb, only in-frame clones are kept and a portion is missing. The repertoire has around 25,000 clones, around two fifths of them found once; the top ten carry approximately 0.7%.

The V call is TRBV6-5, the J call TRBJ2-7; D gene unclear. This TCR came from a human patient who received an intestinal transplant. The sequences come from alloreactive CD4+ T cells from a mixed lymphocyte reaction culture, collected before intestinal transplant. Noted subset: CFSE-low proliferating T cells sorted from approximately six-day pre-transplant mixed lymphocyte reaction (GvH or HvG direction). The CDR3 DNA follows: TGTGCCAGCAGTGAAGGTGGCAGGCTCTACGAGCAGTACTTC. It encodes CASSEGGRLYEQYF.